Presented here are 20 T cell receptor beta chains from one specimen sequenced in a study of cytomegalovirus exposure and HLA in healthy donors. A multiplex PCR was run with 60 Vbeta primers and 13 Jbeta primers. TCRdb's copy holds only in-frame clones and misses some; the assay was immunoSEQ multiplex PCR. This table has some 180,000 clones, roughly 67% appearing once. The sample taken for sequencing was PBMCs. The source of these receptors is a woman between 18 and 30 years old in good health and CMV-seropositive.

The chain carries TRBV6-4 and TRBJ2-3; the D gene is possibly TRBD1 (6 bases). Trimming stripped 4 bases from V and 3 bases from J, with 11 bases between. This CDR3 region has 14 residues. Germline values: CDR1 MRHNA, CDR2 SNTAGT. CDR3 region: CASSGGRETDTQYF. The CDR3 region has the DNA TGTGCCAGCAGTGGGGGGCGCGAGACAGATACGCAGTATTTT.

The chain combines TRBV4-1 with TRBJ2-6, with 7 nucleotides matching TRBD1. Unmatched junction bases numbered 2, after V lost 3 bases and J lost 3 bases. The CDR3 has 15 residues. Germline V gives CDR1 MGHRA, CDR2 YSYEKL. The CDR3 sequence: CASSHNRGGANVLTF. DNA for the CDR3: TGCGCCAGCAGCCATAACAGGGGTGGGGCCAACGTCCTGACTTTC.

The chain employs TRBV5-5 and TRBJ2-1, with 12 bases lining up with TRBD2. Germline-derived CDR1 and CDR2 are SGHKS and YYEKEE (reference sequence). The CDR3 loop spans 14 amino acids. V lost 1 base to trimming and J lost 9 bases; unmatched junction nucleotides: 2. CDR3 sequence (DNA): TGTGCCAGCAGCTTGCTAGCGGGGGGGGTTGAGCAGTTCTTC. Translation: CASSLLAGGVEQFF.

The chain joins TRBV5-1 to TRBJ2-2, with TRBD1 as a possible D gene (6 bases). The ends were cut back, 4 bases at V and 2 bases at J, with 12 bases in the middle. Germline assignment: CDR1 SGHRS and CDR2 YFSETQ. This CDR3 spans 15 amino acids. The CDR3 DNA reads as TGCGCCAGCAGCGTCGGACAGATAAACACCGGGGAGCTGTTTTTT. Its translation: CASSVGQINTGELFF.

The chain is built from TRBV7-2 and TRBJ1-4, with no clear D. The CDR3 runs 13 residues. V lost 5 bases and J lost 8, with 12 bases in between. Germline CDR1 reads SGHTA; CDR2 reads FQGNSA. CDR3 amino acids: CASSPQRAEKLFF. In DNA form, the CDR3 reads TGTGCCAGCAGCCCCCAGCGGGCCGAAAAACTGTTTTTT.

V usage is TRBV7-3 and J usage is TRBJ2-6, with D unresolved. Trimming pared 5 bases from V and 4 bases from J, leaving 9 bases between. CDR3 size: 14 residues. The germline V gene has CDR1 SGHTA and CDR2 FQGTGA. The CDR3 protein is CASSQSLGANVLTF. CDR3 coding DNA: TGTGCCAGCAGCCAGTCCCTGGGGGCCAACGTCCTGACTTTC.

V is TRBV7-9 and J is TRBJ1-2; 8 positions agree with TRBD1. CDR1 is SEHNR, CDR2 FQNEAQ, per germline (reference sequence). V shed 5 bases and J 3 bases; nucleotides not matched to a gene: 11. This CDR3 is 16 amino acids long. The CDR3 nucleotides are TGTGCCAGCAGCACTTATAGGGGACAGGCGGACTATGGCTACACCTTC. Protein sequence: CASSTYRGQADYGYTF.

The rearrangement uses TRBV30 and TRBJ2-1; 7 bases fit TRBD1. The J segment lost 9 bases and the V segment lost 7 bases, leaving 6 bases of the junction unmatched. Germline lookup yields CDR1 GTSNPN and CDR2 SVGIG (reference sequence). The CDR3 has 11 residues. The CDR3 spells CAYRDSLEQFF. CDR3 in DNA: TGTGCCTACCGGGACAGCCTTGAGCAGTTCTTC.

The chain carries TRBV12-5 and TRBJ2-3; D gene uncertain. This CDR3 comprises 14 residues. The germline CDR1 and CDR2 sequences are LGHNT and FRNRAP. V lost 1 base to trimming and J lost 2 bases, with 7 bases between them. CDR3 in amino acids: CASGLGTFTDTQYF. The CDR3 DNA sequence: TGTGCTAGTGGTTTGGGTACATTCACAGATACGCAGTATTTT. The full variable domain, its missing parts supplied by reference TRBV12-5 and TRBJ2-3, is DARVTQTPRHKVTEMGQEVTMRCQPILGHNTVFWYRQTMMQGLELLAYFRNRAPLDDSGMPKDRFSAEMPDATLATLKIQPSEPRDSAVYFCASGLGTFTDTQYFGPGTRLTVL.

The V and J genes are TRBV9 and TRBJ1-1; the match to TRBD1 covers 8 bases. The length of the CDR3 is 15 residues. Germline V CDR1 and CDR2: SGDLS, YYNGEE. V lost 3 bases and J lost 4; bases outside the gene matches: 8. The CDR3 region is CASSDSTGGGTEAFF. The CDR3 coding sequence is TGTGCCAGCAGCGACTCAACAGGGGGAGGCACTGAAGCTTTCTTT.

In this sample, this clone turned up a few times. The J gene is TRBJ1-1, the V gene TRBV27, with D unresolved. The CDR3 length is 18 residues. CDR1 is MNHEY and CDR2 is SMNVEV in the germline V gene (reference sequence). V lost 0 bases, J lost 0 bases, and 17 bases lay in between. CDR3 region: CASSLSYVEVRMNTEAFF. CDR3 nucleotides: TGTGCCAGCAGTTTATCATACGTCGAGGTTAGGATGAACACTGAAGCTTTCTTT.

V usage is TRBV7-2 and J usage is TRBJ2-5, with a tentative D call TRBD2 (7 bases). This CDR3 contains 14 residues. Trimming took off 3 bases at V and 5 bases at J, with 13 bases between the two ends. Per germline, CDR1 SGHTA and CDR2 FQGNSA. The CDR3 protein is CASSLGGARETQYF. In nucleotides, the CDR3 is TGTGCCAGCAGCTTGGGGGGGGCTAGGGAGACCCAGTACTTC.

This clone was seen a few times. The genes are TRBV15 and TRBJ1-2; 7 nucleotides match TRBD1. The CDR3 is made up of 16 amino acids. With V trimmed by 5 bases and J by 4 bases, 13 bases remained unmatched. Germline V lookup: CDR1 LNHNV, CDR2 YYDKDF (reference sequence). As DNA, the CDR3 is TGTGCCACCAGCGCCAAGCAACAGGGACAGTCCTATGGCTACACCTTC. Its translation is CATSAKQQGQSYGYTF.

The chain recombines TRBV2 with TRBJ2-1, with 7 bases identical to TRBD1. With V trimmed by 6 bases and J by 7 bases, 3 bases remained unmatched. The CDR3 runs to 12 residues. Germline loops: CDR1 SNHLY, CDR2 FYNNEI. CDR3: CASRVTGNEQFF. CDR3 nucleotide sequence: TGTGCCAGCAGAGTGACAGGGAATGAGCAGTTCTTC.

The chain recombines TRBV7-9 with TRBJ2-5; the D gene is possibly TRBD2 (6 bases). The germline V gene has CDR1 SEHNR and CDR2 FQNEAQ (reference sequence). The CDR3 runs 14 residues. V lost 5 bases to trimming and J lost 4 bases, with 14 bases between them. CDR3 sequence reads: CASSRPGAPETQYF. The CDR3 region has the DNA TGTGCCAGCAGCCGTCCGGGAGCCCCAGAGACCCAGTACTTC.

This clone was picked up a small number of times. CDR3: CASSFKTGGLGGTDTQYF. The DNA of the CDR3 is TGTGCCAGCAGCTTCAAAACGGGGGGCCTCGGAGGCACAGATACGCAGTATTTT. The chain employs TRBV7-3 and TRBJ2-3, with a weak D call TRBD2 (7 bases). The CDR3 is 18 amino acids. The V gene lost 3 bases and the J gene lost 1 base, with 20 bases spanning the gap. CDR1 is SGHTA, CDR2 FQGTGA, per germline.

The rearrangement joins TRBV11-2 to TRBJ2-3; D is possibly TRBD2 (7 bases). Trimming cost V 3 bases and J 9 bases, with 19 bases left between them. Germline values: CDR1 SGHAT, CDR2 FQNNGV. There are 15 residues in the CDR3. Here the CDR3 DNA reads TGTGCCAGCAGCTTCCCCGAGGGGGGGGATGTAACGCAGTATTTT. Translation: CASSFPEGGDVTQYF.

The chain employs TRBV7-9 and TRBJ2-3; 9 nucleotides align to TRBD2. CDR3 size: 17 residues. CDR1 is SEHNR, CDR2 FQNEAQ, per germline (reference sequence). Trimming at V came to 5 bases and at J to 0 bases, leaving 9 bases not matched to a gene. CDR3: CASSILSAGGSTDTQYF. The CDR3, as DNA: TGTGCCAGCAGCATCTTATCTGCGGGGGGGAGCACAGATACGCAGTATTTT.

The chain recombines TRBV18 with TRBJ1-5, with D possibly TRBD1 on 6 matching bases. V shed 2 bases and J shed 4 bases, with 18 bases lying between them. This CDR3 is built from 17 residues. Looked up from germline, CDR1 is KGHSH and CDR2 is LQKENI. In DNA form, the CDR3 reads TGTGCCAGCTCACCAAGGGGGGGAGGGCGAATGAATCAGCCCCAGCATTTT. It encodes CASSPRGGGRMNQPQHF. Combining the CDR3 with reference TRBV18 and TRBJ1-5 gives the whole variable domain NAGVMQNPRHLVRRRGQEARLRCSPMKGHSHVYWYRQLPEEGLKFMVYLQKENIIDESGMPKERFSAEFPKEGPSILRIQQVVRGDSAAYFCASSPRGGGRMNQPQHFGDGTRLSIL.

This clone was recorded once. One end of the junction fails to match germline, which may point to a read error. The J gene is TRBJ2-5, the V gene TRBV7-7, with D maybe TRBD1 (6 bases). Germline values: CDR1 SSHAT, CDR2 FNYEAQ (reference sequence). The CDR3 is 15 residues long. CDR3 sequence: CASSRTRDRTETQYF. CDR3 sequence (DNA): TGTGCTAGCAGCCGAACCCGTGACAGGACCGAGACCCAGTACTTC.